This entry lists 5 T cell receptor beta chains sequenced from one sample in a study of technical replicates of blood from a few donors. The method was immunoSEQ multiplex PCR; TCRdb's version includes in-frame clones alone and lacks a portion of them. Among more than 65,000 clones, around 94% were seen once, and the ten largest hold 0.2% to 0.3%. Sequencing was done on a sample of T cells isolated from PBMCs. The receptor source for this set is a human donor in good health.

This chain links TRBV7-9 with TRBJ2-3, with 8 bases lining up with TRBD2. Germline CDR1 SEHNR, CDR2 FQNEAQ (reference sequence). J gave up 0 bases and V 0 bases, and 2 bases lay outside the gene matches. The CDR3 totals 16 residues. In DNA, the CDR3 is TGTGCCAGCAGCTTAGCTGCTAGCGGGAGCACAGATACGCAGTATTTT. Translated: CASSLAASGSTDTQYF.

The J gene is TRBJ2-7, the V gene TRBV28, with 7 nucleotides matching TRBD1. V lost 10 bases to trimming and J lost 2 bases; unmatched junction nucleotides: 8. There are 13 residues in the CDR3. Germline CDR1 and CDR2: MDHEN and SYDVKM. The CDR3 protein is CATHGTATYEQYF. For the CDR3, the DNA is TGTGCCACCCACGGGACAGCCACCTACGAGCAGTACTTC.

This clone came up once. The chain combines TRBV2 with TRBJ2-3; a weak D match, TRBD1 (6 bases). The germline gives CDR1 SNHLY, CDR2 FYNNEI. The V gene lost 7 bases and the J gene lost 1 base, with 18 bases spanning the gap. The CDR3 covers 16 residues. CDR3 nucleotide sequence: TGTGCCAGCACCATACTTAACAGGGTGCGCACAGATACGCAGTATTTT. Its translation is CASTILNRVRTDTQYF.

This chain links TRBV14 with TRBJ1-2, with 8 bases fitting TRBD1. This CDR3 region has 14 residues. Germline CDR1 is SGHDN and CDR2 is FVKESK. V was clipped by 1 base and J by 6 bases; unmatched bases: 4. CDR3 DNA sequence: TGTGCCAGCAGCCAAGGAGCAGGGGGCCATGGCTACACCTTC. Its protein is CASSQGAGGHGYTF. Variable domain in full (rest from reference TRBV14 and TRBJ1-2): EAGVTQFPSHSVIEKGQTVTLRCDPISGHDNLYWYRRVMGKEIKFLLHFVKESKQDESGMPNNRFLAERTGGTYSTLKVQPAELEDSGVYFCASSQGAGGHGYTFGSGTRLTVV.

The chain carries TRBV2 and TRBJ1-2; the match to TRBD1 covers 8 bases. The germline gives CDR1 SNHLY, CDR2 FYNNEI. The V and J ends lost 3 bases and 4 bases, in that order; junction bases with no gene match: 10. The CDR3 totals 16 residues. The CDR3 sequence: CASSDSRDRMLYGYTF. The CDR3 coding sequence is TGTGCCAGCAGTGATTCCCGGGACAGGATGCTCTATGGCTACACCTTC. Supplemented by reference TRBV2 and TRBJ1-2, the full variable domain reads EPEVTQTPSHQVTQMGQEVILRCVPISNHLYFYWYRQILGQKVEFLVSFYNNEISEKSEIFDDQFSVERPDGSNFTLKIRSTKLEDSAMYFCASSDSRDRMLYGYTFGSGTRLTVV.